This record concerns one T cell receptor (beta chain) sequence. No antigen is known for it. There are no base qualities to consult, and no much larger clone falls within one base. The immunoSEQ Assay was used to sequence TCRbeta CDR3 regions. After extraction, genomic DNA underwent amplification by bias-controlled multiplex PCR, followed by high-throughput sequencing. Processing in the source paper ran as follows. To quantify the absolute abundance of every unique TCRbeta CDR3 region, sequences were collapsed and filtered. Usable DNA was measured by amplifying reference genes present in all nucleated cells, and TCRbeta template counts were normalized to that usable DNA to estimate T cell fraction. Repertoire TCRs were annotated as SARS-CoV-2-specific by exact matching of V gene, CDR3 amino acid sequence and J gene to a known reactive TCR set. The reference SARS-CoV-2 TCR set came from MIRA and was filtered for enrichment in COVID-19-positive ImmuneCODE repertoires, removing public or cross-reactive TCRs. Drawing on the MIRA antigens, annotated TCRs were analysed further at the level of specific ORF or position within ORF. Breadth was defined as the number of annotated unique rearrangements divided by the total number of unique productive rearrangements, and depth was defined as the summed frequency of the annotated unique rearrangements. Two-sided Wilcoxon rank-sum tests were used to compare TCR breadth between groups. Held by TCRdb, this immuneACCESS table contains in-frame sequences only and omits some clones. Under half of the omission traces to an unresolved V gene where checked; the cause of the rest is unknown. V and J calls and clone size are those listed in that table; D and trimming were worked out from the DNA. The sample records hundreds of thousands of clones, approximately 90% of which are singletons. The ten top clones hold around 6.4% of the sample.

This sample is part of a study of Ad26.COV2.S vaccination and SARS-CoV-2 variants (dated by TCRdb to the early 2020s). About the investigation overall: Vaccine-arm donors came from COV1001, a multicentre, randomized, double-blind, placebo-controlled phase I-IIa trial of Ad26.COV2.S in healthy adults. Ad26.COV2.S was given intramuscularly at 5x10^10 or 1x10^11 viral particles, as a single shot or as two shots 56 days apart. Sequencing of the TCRbeta repertoire served to evaluate the specificity and breadth of SARS-CoV-2-reactive T cell receptors following Ad26.COV2.S vaccination. The TCR-sequenced set comprised roughly 30 samples: around 20 Ad26.COV2.S vaccine recipients, 5 placebo recipients and 8 SARS-CoV-2 convalescent individuals. Trial participants were randomized into five groups of five, in which low-dose or high-dose Ad26.COV2.S was given once or twice, or placebo was given on both occasions. Investigators remained blinded to trial group allocation during experiments and outcome assessment. Broader findings and caveats from the paper: Non-spike TCR breadth was comparable between vaccine and placebo recipients, consistent with the vaccine containing only spike. The study was not powered for comparison of responses between vaccine doses or regimens. The authors noted that the TCR breadth and depth analyses may have underestimated total T cell responses. Higher spike-specific TCR breadth was observed in Ad26.COV2.S recipients than in placebo recipients (P = 0.0014). Substantial breadth of spike-specific CD8+ and CD4+ T cell responses was reported after vaccination.

In light of the paper, this sample's treatment or condition label describes: some 19 received Ad26.COV2.S at low or high dose, single or two shots; about five received placebo; per-sample allocation not given. For vaccine and placebo recipients, the sequenced repertoires came from samples collected on day 63 after the first injection. Cohort 1b enrolled 25 or so adults aged 18-55 years at a single site in Boston, USA, between 29 July and 7 August 2020. Ad26.COV2.S was a replication-incompetent adenovirus type 26 vector expressing a prefusion-stabilized SARS-CoV-2 spike protein from the original Wuhan strain. Reading from cysteine to phenylalanine, the CDR3 counts 19 amino acids. The only DNA kept is the CDR3, 57 bases in frame from the first base. Trimming takes 5 bases off V and 0 bases off J; junction bases not matched to a gene: 10. Reading the germline V gene gives CDR1 SGHTA and CDR2 FQGTGA.

This sequence uses TRBV7-3 and TRBJ2-6; TRBD2 matches 10 bases in the middle. The sequencing here drew on peripheral blood, taken in a trial of Ad26.COV2.S vaccine versus placebo. The sequence came from a person aged 18-65 years who received the Ad26.COV2.S COVID-19 vaccine or a placebo. The base sequence is TGTGCCAGCAGCCCATCTCCACAGCGGGAGGGCTCTGGGGCCAACGTCCTGACTTTC. It translates to CASSPSPQREGSGANVLTF.